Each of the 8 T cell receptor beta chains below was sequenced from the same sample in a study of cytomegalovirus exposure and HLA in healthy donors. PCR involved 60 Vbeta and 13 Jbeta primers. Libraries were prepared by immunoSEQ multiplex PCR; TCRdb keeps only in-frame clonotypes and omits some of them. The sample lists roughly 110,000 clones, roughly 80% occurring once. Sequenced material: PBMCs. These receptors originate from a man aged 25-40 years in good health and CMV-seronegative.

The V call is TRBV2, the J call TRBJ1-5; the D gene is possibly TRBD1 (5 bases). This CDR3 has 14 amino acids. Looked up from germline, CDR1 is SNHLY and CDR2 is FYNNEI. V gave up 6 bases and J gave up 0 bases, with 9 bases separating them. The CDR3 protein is CASSRQTSNQPQHF. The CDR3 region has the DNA TGTGCCAGCAGCAGACAGACTAGCAATCAGCCCCAGCATTTT.

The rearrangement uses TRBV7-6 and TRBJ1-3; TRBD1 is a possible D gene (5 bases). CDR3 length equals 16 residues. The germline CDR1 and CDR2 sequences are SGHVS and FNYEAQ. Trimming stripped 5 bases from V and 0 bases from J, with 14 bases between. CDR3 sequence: CASSHPTVLSGNTIYF. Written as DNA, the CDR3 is TGTGCCAGCAGCCACCCGACAGTCCTCTCTGGAAACACCATATATTTT.

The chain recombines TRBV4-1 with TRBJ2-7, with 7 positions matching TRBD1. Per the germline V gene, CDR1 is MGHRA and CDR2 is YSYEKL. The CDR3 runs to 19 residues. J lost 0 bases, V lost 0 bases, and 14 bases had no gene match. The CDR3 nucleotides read TGCGCCAGCAGCCAAGATCAGAGAATCCAGGGGGTCACCTCCTACGAGCAGTACTTC. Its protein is CASSQDQRIQGVTSYEQYF.

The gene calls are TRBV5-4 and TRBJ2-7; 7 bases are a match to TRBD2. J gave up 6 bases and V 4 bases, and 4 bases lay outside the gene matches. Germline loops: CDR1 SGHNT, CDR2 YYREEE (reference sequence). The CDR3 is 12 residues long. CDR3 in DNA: TGTGCCAGCAGCCAATTAGCGGGCGAGCAGTACTTC. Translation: CASSQLAGEQYF.

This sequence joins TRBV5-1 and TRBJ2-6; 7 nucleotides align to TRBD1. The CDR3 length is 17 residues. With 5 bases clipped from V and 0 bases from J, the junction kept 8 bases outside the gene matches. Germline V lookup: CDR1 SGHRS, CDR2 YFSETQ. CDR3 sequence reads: CASSFRDSHSGANVLTF. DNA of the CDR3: TGCGCCAGCAGTTTCCGGGACAGTCACTCTGGGGCCAACGTCCTGACTTTC. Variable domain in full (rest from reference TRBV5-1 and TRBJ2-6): KAGVTQTPRYLIKTRGQQVTLSCSPISGHRSVSWYQQTPGQGLQFLFEYFSETQRNKGNFPGRFSGRQFSNSRSEMNVSTLELGDSALYLCASSFRDSHSGANVLTFGAGSRLTVL.

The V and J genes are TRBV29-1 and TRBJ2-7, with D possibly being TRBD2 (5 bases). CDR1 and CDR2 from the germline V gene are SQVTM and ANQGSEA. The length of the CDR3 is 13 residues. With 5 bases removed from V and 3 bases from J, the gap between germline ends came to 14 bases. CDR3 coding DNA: TGCAGCGTTTGGTCCGGGGTCCTCTACGAGCAGTACTTC. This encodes CSVWSGVLYEQYF.

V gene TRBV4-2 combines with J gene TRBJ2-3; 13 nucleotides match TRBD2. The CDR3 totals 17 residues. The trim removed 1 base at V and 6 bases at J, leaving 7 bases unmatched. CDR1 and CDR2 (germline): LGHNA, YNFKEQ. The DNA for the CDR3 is TGTGCCAGCAGCCAAGCTCAGGGACTAGCGGGATGGGATACGCAGTATTTT. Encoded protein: CASSQAQGLAGWDTQYF.

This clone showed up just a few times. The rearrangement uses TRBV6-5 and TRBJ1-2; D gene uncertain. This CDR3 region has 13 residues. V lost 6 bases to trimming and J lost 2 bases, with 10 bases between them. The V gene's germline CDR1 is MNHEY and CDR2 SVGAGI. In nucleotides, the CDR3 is TGTGCCAGCAGAGAGGGCACGAACTATGGCTACACCTTC. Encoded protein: CASREGTNYGYTF.